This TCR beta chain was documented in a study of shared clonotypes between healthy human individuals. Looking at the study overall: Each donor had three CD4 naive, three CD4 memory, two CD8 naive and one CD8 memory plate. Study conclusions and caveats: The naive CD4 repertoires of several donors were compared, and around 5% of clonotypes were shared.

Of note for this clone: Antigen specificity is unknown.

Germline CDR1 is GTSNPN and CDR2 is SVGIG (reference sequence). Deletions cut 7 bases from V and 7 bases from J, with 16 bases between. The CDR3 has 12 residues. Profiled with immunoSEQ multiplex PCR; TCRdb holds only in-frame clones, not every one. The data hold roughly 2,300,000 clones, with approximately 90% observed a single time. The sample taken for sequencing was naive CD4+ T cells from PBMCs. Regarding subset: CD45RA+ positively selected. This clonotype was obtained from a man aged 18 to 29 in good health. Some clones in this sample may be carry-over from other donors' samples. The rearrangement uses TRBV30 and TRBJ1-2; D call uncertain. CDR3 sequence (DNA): TGTGCCTACAAAACGGGTCCCGGTGGCTACACCTTC. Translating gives CAYKTGPGGYTF.